The 23 T cell receptor beta chains below come from one sample, sequenced in a study of blood T cell repertoires in COVID-19. Only in-frame clones appear in the TCRdb table, and some are missing; sequencing was by immunoSEQ multiplex PCR. The data show 350,000 to 450,000 clones, 85% seen once. Sequenced sample: peripheral blood. All receptors derive from a woman between 18 and 29 years old with acute or convalescent COVID-19.

The chain links TRBV19 to TRBJ1-1, with 9 bases that match TRBD1. Germline lookup yields CDR1 LNHDA and CDR2 SQIVND (reference sequence). The CDR3 consists of 16 residues. J gave up 1 base and V 4 bases, and 7 bases lay outside the gene matches. The CDR3 coding sequence is TGTGCCAGTAGTACCTCACAGGGGGCGGGGAACACTGAAGCTTTCTTT. Its translation is CASSTSQGAGNTEAFF.

The chain is built from TRBV18 and TRBJ2-2, with 7 bases aligning to TRBD1. From germline, CDR1 is KGHSH and CDR2 LQKENI. The CDR3 loop spans 16 amino acids. V gave up 0 bases and J gave up 6 bases; unmatched junction bases: 7. The CDR3 DNA reads TGTGCCAGCTCACCACCCGACAGGGAAGTTGCCGGGGAGCTGTTTTTT. Translated: CASSPPDREVAGELFF.

The chain carries TRBV7-6 and TRBJ2-7; D might be TRBD1 (5 bases). Trimming took 5 bases from V and 4 from J, leaving 9 bases between them. The CDR3 runs 12 residues. Germline CDR1 is SGHVS and CDR2 is FNYEAQ. The CDR3 loop reads CASSHRSYEQYF. CDR3 nucleotide sequence: TGTGCCAGCAGCCACAGGAGTTACGAGCAGTACTTC.

This clone occurred many times. The rearrangement joins TRBV5-1 to TRBJ2-6; D possibly corresponds to TRBD2 (6 bases). Germline lookup yields CDR1 SGHRS and CDR2 YFSETQ. CDR3 length: 16 residues. The V and J ends lost 0 bases and 4 bases respectively, with 11 bases between them. The CDR3 region is CASSLAGTGGANVLTF. The CDR3 DNA sequence: TGCGCCAGCAGCTTGGCAGGGACTGGGGGGGCCAACGTCCTGACTTTC.

The chain is built from TRBV2 and TRBJ1-5; D unresolved. Germline V gene lookup returns CDR1 SNHLY and CDR2 FYNNEI. The ends were cut back, 7 bases at V and 2 bases at J, with 9 bases in the middle. The CDR3 runs to 13 residues. The CDR3 region has the DNA TGTGCCAGCACAGCGAGGGGCAATCAGCCCCAGCATTTT. Translated, it gives CASTARGNQPQHF.

The rearrangement joins TRBV30 to TRBJ1-2; D not certain. V lost 0 bases, J lost 4 bases, and 9 bases lay in between. Germline loops: CDR1 GTSNPN, CDR2 SVGIG (reference sequence). The CDR3 consists of 13 residues. This CDR3 is CAWSVAQSYGYTF. As DNA, the CDR3 is TGTGCCTGGAGTGTCGCACAGTCCTATGGCTACACCTTC.

This chain links TRBV28 with TRBJ2-7; 7 bases align to TRBD1. This CDR3 region has 14 residues. V trimming: 6 bases; J trimming: 2 bases; junction bases outside the gene matches: 7. The germline V gene encodes CDR1 MDHEN and CDR2 SYDVKM. The CDR3 protein is CASSPDRATYEQYF. Written as DNA, the CDR3 is TGTGCCAGCAGCCCCGACAGGGCAACCTACGAGCAGTACTTC. Full variable domain (outside the CDR3, taken from reference TRBV28 and TRBJ2-7): DVKVTQSSRYLVKRTGEKVFLECVQDMDHENMFWYRQDPGLGLRLIYFSYDVKMKEKGDIPEGYSVSREKKERFSLILESASTNQTSMYLCASSPDRATYEQYFGPGTRLTVT.

The V and J genes are TRBV7-3 and TRBJ2-3; weak D call: TRBD2 (5 bases). Trimming stripped 7 bases from V and 0 bases from J, with 11 bases between. CDR3 size: 14 residues. The V gene's germline CDR1 is SGHTA and CDR2 FQGTGA. The CDR3 protein is CASNGGLSTDTQYF. The DNA of the CDR3 is TGTGCCAGCAACGGCGGACTCAGCACAGATACGCAGTATTTT. Using reference TRBV7-3 and TRBJ2-3 for the parts outside the CDR3, the full variable domain is GAGVSQTPSNKVTEKGKYVELRCDPISGHTALYWYRQSLGQGPEFLIYFQGTGAADDSGLPNDRFFAVRPEGSVSTLKIQRTERGDSAVYLCASNGGLSTDTQYFGPGTRLTVL.

V usage is TRBV3-1 (or the pseudogene TRBV3-2) and J usage is TRBJ1-1; possible D gene TRBD1, 6 bases. The CDR3 is made up of 16 amino acids. The germline gives CDR1 LGHDT, CDR2 YNNKEL (reference sequence). V was cut by 4 bases and J by 6 bases, with 21 bases left in between. CDR3 in amino acids: CASSPLTGIRGAEAFF. The CDR3, as DNA: TGTGCCAGCAGCCCCCTTACTGGAATCAGGGGCGCTGAAGCTTTCTTT.

The chain recombines TRBV10-3 with TRBJ2-7, with TRBD2 matching 9 bases. The J segment lost 7 bases and the V segment lost 7 bases, leaving 14 bases of the junction unmatched. The CDR3 spans 15 residues. From germline, CDR1 is ENHRY and CDR2 SYGVKD. For the CDR3, the DNA is TGTGCCATCAATACGGACTTTGCGGGGGGGCCTGAGCAGTACTTC. It yields the protein CAINTDFAGGPEQYF.

The genes are TRBV6-5 and TRBJ2-7; a weak D match, TRBD1 (6 bases). This CDR3 has 12 amino acids. Per germline, CDR1 MNHEY and CDR2 SVGAGI. Trimming removed 10 bases from V and 0 bases from J, with 10 bases in between. The CDR3 reads CATTDSSYEQYF. The CDR3 DNA reads TGTGCCACCACGGACAGCTCCTACGAGCAGTACTTC.

The V and J genes are TRBV28 and TRBJ2-2, with TRBD1 matching over 8 bases. Germline CDR1 MDHEN, CDR2 SYDVKM. This CDR3 has 16 residues. Losses at the gene ends were 4 bases for V and 1 base for J; bases not matched to a gene: 5. The CDR3, as DNA: TGTGCCAGCAGTTCCGCCGGGACAGGGAACACCGGGGAGCTGTTTTTT. This gives the protein CASSSAGTGNTGELFF.

This chain connects TRBV13 to TRBJ1-2; the D gene is possibly TRBD1 (6 bases). CDR1 PRHDT and CDR2 FYEKMQ come from the germline V gene (reference sequence). Trimming shortened V by 5 bases and J by 0 bases, and 13 bases separated the two germline ends. CDR3 length equals 15 residues. The DNA of the CDR3 is TGTGCCAGCAGCCCCCCGGGGGGGCCTAACTATGGCTACACCTTC. Residues: CASSPPGGPNYGYTF.

V usage is TRBV9 and J usage is TRBJ2-1; the D gene is possibly TRBD2 (5 bases). Germline CDR1 is SGDLS and CDR2 is YYNGEE. The CDR3 length is 12 residues. CDR3 in amino acids: CGRNCSYNEQFF. Written as DNA, the CDR3 is TGTGGGAGGAACTGCTCCTACAATGAGCAGTTCTTC. Filled out from reference TRBV9 and TRBJ2-1, the complete variable domain reads DSGVTQTPKHLITATGQRVTLRCSPRSGDLSVYWYQQSLDQGLQFLIQYYNGEERAKGNILERFSAQQFPDLHSELNLSSLELGDSALYFCGRNCSYNEQFFGPGTRLTVL.

The genes are TRBV15 and TRBJ1-3; D remains unclear. CDR1 and CDR2 from the germline V gene are LNHNV and YYDKDF (reference sequence). This CDR3 contains 13 residues. Trimming pared 3 bases from V and 0 bases from J, leaving 3 bases between. DNA for the CDR3: TGTGCCACCAGCAGCATCTCTGGAAACACCATATATTTT. It is translated as CATSSISGNTIYF.

The gene calls are TRBV2 and TRBJ2-2; 12 bases match TRBD2. Per the germline V gene, CDR1 is SNHLY and CDR2 is FYNNEI. The CDR3 is made up of 19 amino acids. With 3 bases clipped from V and 4 bases from J, the junction kept 12 bases outside the gene matches. The CDR3 DNA follows: TGTGCCAGCAGTGATAGGGCTAGCGGGAGGGCCGCGGGCACCGGGGAGCTGTTTTTT. It encodes CASSDRASGRAAGTGELFF.

The rearrangement uses TRBV18 and TRBJ2-7, with D uncertain. V gave up 2 bases and J gave up 2 bases, with 10 bases separating them. This CDR3 comprises 14 residues. In germline, CDR1 is KGHSH, CDR2 LQKENI. As DNA, the CDR3 is TGTGCCAGCTCACCAATGCCAGGAACCTACGAGCAGTACTTC. Residues: CASSPMPGTYEQYF.

The rearrangement joins TRBV5-1 to TRBJ1-4; TRBD1 matches 8 bases. V shed 0 bases and J 4 bases; nucleotides not matched to a gene: 5. CDR1 and CDR2 (germline): SGHRS, YFSETQ. The CDR3 spans 16 residues. The CDR3 is CASSLAMGQVNEKLFF. CDR3 sequence (DNA): TGCGCCAGCAGCTTGGCAATGGGACAGGTTAATGAAAAACTGTTTTTT.

The V gene is TRBV5-6, the J gene TRBJ2-1; no firm D call. CDR3 length: 16 amino acids. Trimming took off 4 bases at V and 4 bases at J, with 18 bases between the two ends. The germline CDR1 and CDR2 sequences are SGHDT and YYEEEE. The DNA for the CDR3 is TGTGCCAGCAGCCTCTACGAGTCTATGGTTTACAATGAGCAGTTCTTC. Residues: CASSLYESMVYNEQFF.

This chain uses TRBV15 with TRBJ2-1; D remains ambiguous. Germline CDR1 is LNHNV and CDR2 is YYDKDF (reference sequence). The CDR3 extends over 17 amino acids. Trimming pared 1 base from V and 4 bases from J, leaving 17 bases between. CDR3 protein: CATSRVYEVVLYNEQFF. In nucleotides, the CDR3 is TGTGCCACCAGCAGAGTGTACGAGGTGGTCTTATACAATGAGCAGTTCTTC. Full variable domain (missing parts from reference TRBV15 and TRBJ2-1): DAMVIQNPRYQVTQFGKPVTLSCSQTLNHNVMYWYQQKSSQAPKLLFHYYDKDFNNEADTPDNFQSRRPNTSFCFLDIRSPGLGDTAMYLCATSRVYEVVLYNEQFFGPGTRLTVL.

The chain couples TRBV4-1 to TRBJ2-7, with D unresolved. This CDR3 contains 16 residues. V lost 0 bases to trimming and J lost 0 bases, with 12 bases between them. Germline V gene data show CDR1 as MGHRA and CDR2 as YSYEKL. Here the CDR3 DNA reads TGCGCCAGCAGCCAAGATTCTAAGAAGAGCTCCTACGAGCAGTACTTC. It translates to CASSQDSKKSSYEQYF.

The CDR3 coding sequence is TGTGCCAGCAGCCTGTACGGGACTGGAAACACCATATATTTT. Its translation is CASSLYGTGNTIYF. The chain employs TRBV5-6 and TRBJ1-3; D is unclear. V lost 4 bases to trimming and J lost 2 bases, with 10 bases between them. The CDR3 totals 14 residues. Germline CDR1 SGHDT, CDR2 YYEEEE.

A few counts support this clone. The chain recombines TRBV5-1 with TRBJ1-1, with D perhaps matching TRBD1 (5 bases). The CDR3 sequence is 15 residues long. The V end lost 2 bases, the J end lost 0 bases, and 11 bases lay between the germline ends. CDR1 is SGHRS, CDR2 YFSETQ, per germline. The CDR3 here is CASSFRAGMNTEAFF. The CDR3 coding sequence is TGCGCCAGCAGCTTCAGGGCGGGGATGAACACTGAAGCTTTCTTT.